The entry that follows covers one TCR beta chain sequence. This specimen belongs to a study of blood T cell repertoires in COVID-19. Per the study methods: Reference gene primer amplification in the assay estimated nucleated cell counts. Using immunoSEQ multiplex PCR, the repertoire was profiled, and TCRdb retains in-frame clones only, with some absent. V and J calls and clone size come straight from that table; D and trimming were deduced from the DNA. The data contain a few hundred thousand clones, 70% to 90% of them seen just once; the ten biggest clones take up more than 4%. Germline V lookup: CDR1 SGHTA, CDR2 FQGTGA. The V segment lost 2 bases and the J segment 5 bases; nucleotides outside the gene matches: 4. CDR3 size: 15 residues.

This sequence originates from a woman aged 25 to 39 who had recovered from COVID-19. The sequencing sample was made of PBMCs or T cells enriched from blood (not recorded which). V usage is TRBV7-3 and J usage is TRBJ2-5, with TRBD2 matching over 11 bases. The CDR3 here is CASSLGTSGAETQYF. CDR3 coding DNA: TGTGCCAGCAGCTTAGGGACTAGCGGTGCGGAGACCCAGTACTTC.